One sample yielded the 17 T cell receptor beta chains listed below, sequenced in a study of T cell changes during pregnancy in multiple sclerosis. Method: immunoSEQ multiplex PCR; TCRdb's copy keeps in-frame clones and lacks some. The repertoire holds tens of thousands of clones, 94% seen once, with approximately 0.49% in the top ten. The specimen was CD4+ T cells from peripheral blood mononuclear cells, collected in the first trimester of pregnancy. The receptors were sampled from a female donor with multiple sclerosis, enrolled in a pregnancy study.

The chain recombines TRBV9 with TRBJ2-1, with D possibly matching TRBD2 (5 bases). The CDR3 is 17 residues long. V was cut by 1 base and J by 5 bases, with 19 bases left in between. Germline V lookup: CDR1 SGDLS, CDR2 YYNGEE. CDR3 DNA sequence: TGTGCCAGCAGCGTAAGCCACGTGAGGGTGGCGAACAATGAGCAGTTCTTC. It specifies CASSVSHVRVANNEQFF.

V gene TRBV18 combines with J gene TRBJ2-2; unclear D gene. Germline V gives CDR1 KGHSH, CDR2 LQKENI. This CDR3 is 13 amino acids long. V lost 1 base to trimming and J lost 3 bases, with 3 bases between them. CDR3 in amino acids: CASSPQHTGELFF. The CDR3 DNA follows: TGTGCCAGCTCACCACAGCACACCGGGGAGCTGTTTTTT.

V usage is TRBV6-1 and J usage is TRBJ1-4; D is uncertain. CDR1 is MNHNS and CDR2 is SASEGT in the germline V gene. Trimming stripped 1 base from V and 7 bases from J, with 13 bases between. The CDR3 extends over 15 amino acids. CDR3 DNA: TGTGCCAGCAGTGAAGGGCGGGGAATTCTTGAAAAACTGTTTTTT. Translation gives CASSEGRGILEKLFF.

The V and J genes are TRBV2 and TRBJ2-1; the match to TRBD2 covers 10 bases. V gave up 1 base and J gave up 6 bases; unmatched junction bases: 3. This CDR3 is 15 amino acids long. CDR1 and CDR2 (germline): SNHLY, FYNNEI. As DNA, the CDR3 is TGTGCCAGCAGTGAAGTAAGCGGGGGGGCCAATGAGCAGTTCTTC. This codes for CASSEVSGGANEQFF.

V gene TRBV4-2 combines with J gene TRBJ2-1; possible D gene TRBD2, 5 bases. Germline V lookup: CDR1 LGHNA, CDR2 YNFKEQ. The V and J ends lost 1 base and 0 bases respectively, with 10 bases between them. The CDR3 sequence is 16 residues long. CDR3 DNA: TGTGCCAGCAGCCAAGGGGGTGGGAGCTCCTACAATGAGCAGTTCTTC. Translation: CASSQGGGSSYNEQFF.

The rearrangement joins TRBV7-8 to TRBJ2-7, with 13 bases aligning to TRBD2. The trim removed 5 bases at V and 4 bases at J, leaving 5 bases unmatched. The CDR3 is 15 amino acids. Germline V lookup: CDR1 SGHVS, CDR2 FQNEAQ. DNA of the CDR3: TGTGCCAGCAGCAAAGGACTAGCGGGGGAGTACGAGCAGTACTTC. Translated: CASSKGLAGEYEQYF.

The chain recombines TRBV7-9 with TRBJ1-4, with D unresolved. CDR1 is SEHNR, CDR2 FQNEAQ, per germline (reference sequence). Deletions cut 6 bases from V and 7 bases from J, with 18 bases between. This CDR3 comprises 15 residues. In DNA form, the CDR3 reads TGTGCCAGCAGGGTCGGCGGAGGGAGAAGTGAAAAACTGTTTTTT. Residues: CASRVGGGRSEKLFF.

The rearrangement uses TRBV7-2 and TRBJ2-7; 9 nucleotides agree with TRBD1. The germline gives CDR1 SGHTA, CDR2 FQGNSA. CDR3 size: 15 residues. V shed 1 base, J shed 2 bases, and the junction held 3 bases outside the gene matches. This chain's CDR3 is CASSLVGTGTYEQYF. In DNA form, the CDR3 reads TGTGCCAGCAGCTTAGTAGGGACAGGGACCTACGAGCAGTACTTC.

The chain combines TRBV2 with TRBJ1-4; possibly TRBD1 for D (6 bases). This CDR3 is 14 amino acids long. V lost 5 bases, J lost 8 bases, and 15 bases lay in between. The germline V gene encodes CDR1 SNHLY and CDR2 FYNNEI. The CDR3 DNA reads TGTGCCAGCAGTCTCCGGGGGGCTAGAGAAAAACTGTTTTTT. This sequence encodes CASSLRGAREKLFF.

DNA for the CDR3: TGTGCCAGCAGTGCGACAGGGCCCATGAACACTGAAGCTTTCTTT. Protein product: CASSATGPMNTEAFF. This chain connects TRBV6-5 to TRBJ1-1; TRBD1 agrees at 7 bases. Unmatched junction bases numbered 6, after V lost 5 bases and J lost 0 bases. The CDR3 contains 15 residues. Germline CDR1 and CDR2: MNHEY and SVGAGI.

The chain couples TRBV6-4 to TRBJ2-1; 8 bases fit TRBD2. The germline V gene encodes CDR1 MRHNA and CDR2 SNTAGT. The CDR3 runs 14 residues. V gave up 6 bases and J gave up 4 bases; unmatched junction bases: 5. CDR3 amino acids: CASSAGGPYNEQFF. The CDR3 DNA sequence: TGTGCCAGCAGCGCGGGGGGACCATACAATGAGCAGTTCTTC.

This chain connects TRBV2 to TRBJ2-1; TRBD1 is a possible D gene (6 bases). The CDR3 extends over 16 amino acids. CDR1 and CDR2 from the germline V gene are SNHLY and FYNNEI. Trimming shortened V by 11 bases and J by 0 bases, and 20 bases separated the two germline ends. CDR3 nucleotide sequence: TGTGCCGGAGAGAGGGTCCAGGGGAGCTCCTACAATGAGCAGTTCTTC. Translating it yields CAGERVQGSSYNEQFF.

The CDR3 spells CAWSRGGGWETQYF. In DNA, the CDR3 is TGTGCCTGGAGTCGGGGCGGGGGTTGGGAGACCCAGTACTTC. The rearrangement uses TRBV30 and TRBJ2-5; 7 bases map to TRBD2. Germline trimming cut 2 bases from V and 5 bases from J; bases unmatched to any gene: 8. The CDR3 consists of 14 residues. Germline-derived CDR1 and CDR2 are GTSNPN and SVGIG (reference sequence).

The genes are TRBV18 and TRBJ1-1; D is ambiguous. The V end lost 0 bases, the J end lost 3 bases, and 8 bases lay between the germline ends. CDR1 is KGHSH, CDR2 LQKENI, per germline. The CDR3 length is 14 residues. Here the CDR3 DNA reads TGTGCCAGCTCACCACCTGACAAATACACTGAAGCTTTCTTT. It encodes CASSPPDKYTEAFF.

The chain recombines TRBV6-1 with TRBJ2-7; D unclear. Germline CDR1 and CDR2: MNHNS and SASEGT. The CDR3 totals 13 residues. V lost 8 bases to trimming and J lost 0 bases, with 11 bases between them. The CDR3 is CASSDRSSYEQYF. For the CDR3, the DNA is TGTGCCAGCTCCGACCGGAGCTCCTACGAGCAGTACTTC.

This chain connects TRBV18 to TRBJ1-3, with D perhaps TRBD1 (5 bases). Germline CDR1 is KGHSH and CDR2 is LQKENI. The CDR3 totals 16 residues. V lost 1 base and J lost 0, with 10 bases in between. CDR3 in amino acids: CASSPLEGLSGNTIYF. The CDR3, as DNA: TGTGCCAGCTCACCACTGGAGGGGCTCTCTGGAAACACCATATATTTT.

This rearrangement joins TRBV6-6 to TRBJ2-3; 8 nucleotides agree with TRBD2. CDR3 size: 16 residues. J lost 0 bases, V lost 6 bases, and 8 bases had no gene match. Germline CDR1 reads MNHNY; CDR2 reads SVGAGI (reference sequence). CDR3 DNA sequence: TGTGCCAGCAGAGCCGGGACTAGTCCCAGCACAGATACGCAGTATTTT. Its protein is CASRAGTSPSTDTQYF.